The 31 T cell receptor beta chains reported below all come from one sample, sequenced in a study of T cells in Graves' hyperthyroidism and ophthalmopathy. RNA transcripts provided the source from which TCR beta CDR3 regions were amplified. TCR CDR3 underwent first-round RT-PCR with the HTBI primer set. TCRdb re-derived calls from the multiplex PCR reads in MiXCR, one entry per CDR3 protein. Of around 500,000 distinct CDR3 sequences listed, roughly 16% are singletons. Sequencing input: blood. Receptor source: a woman younger than 45 with Graves' ophthalmopathy.

In regard to this clonotype: A much larger clonotype is one base distant, so this may be a read error. The J gene is TRBJ2-3, the V gene TRBV27; weak D call: TRBD2 (5 bases). The germline V gene has CDR1 MNHEY and CDR2 SMNVEV (reference sequence). The CDR3 is 13 amino acids. CDR3 sequence: CGHTSPSTDTQYF. Written as DNA, the CDR3 is TGTGGCCACACTAGTCCTAGCACAGATACGCAGTATTTT.

The CDR3 is CASSSSLTFRATKNIQYF. For the CDR3, the DNA is TGTGCCAGCTCTAGCAGTCTTACGTTTCGGGCTACCAAAAACATTCAGTACTTC. V usage is TRBV27 and J usage is TRBJ2-4, with D possibly being TRBD2 (5 bases). V was cut by 8 bases and J by 2 bases, with 25 bases left in between. This CDR3 spans 18 amino acids. CDR1 is MNHEY, CDR2 SMNVEV, per germline (reference sequence).

This clonotype was recorded at least ten times. The chain links TRBV15 to TRBJ2-1; D may be TRBD1 (5 bases). This CDR3 spans 14 amino acids. Germline CDR1 is LNHNV and CDR2 is YYDKDF (reference sequence). The V end lost 3 bases, the J end lost 6 bases, and 12 bases lay between the germline ends. CDR3 sequence: CATSSWQGSNEQFF. The CDR3 coding sequence is TGTGCCACCAGCAGTTGGCAGGGCTCCAATGAGCAGTTCTTC.

The chain employs TRBV7-2 and TRBJ1-1; no clear D. Germline V lookup: CDR1 SGHTA, CDR2 FQGNSA. The ends were cut back, 1 base at V and 2 bases at J, with 8 bases in the middle. The CDR3 totals 14 residues. This chain's CDR3 is CASSLGNANTEAFF. The CDR3 bases are TGTGCCAGCAGCTTAGGGAACGCTAACACTGAAGCTTTCTTT.

The table lists this clonotype with a few counts. The junction differs from germline at one of its ends, possibly a read error. This rearrangement joins TRBV28 to TRBJ1-6; D is unclear. This CDR3 has 12 amino acids. In germline, CDR1 is MDHEN, CDR2 SYDVKM. Here the CDR3 DNA reads TGTGCTAGCAATTATGGGGATTCACCCCTCCACTTT. Its protein is CASNYGDSPLHF.

This clonotype was recorded once. This sequence may be a read error, since a much larger clone differs from it by one base. The chain links TRBV20-1 to TRBJ2-7; D possibly corresponds to TRBD1 (6 bases). V was trimmed by 0 bases and J by 2 bases, leaving 14 bases between them. This CDR3 comprises 15 residues. Germline CDR1 reads DFQATT; CDR2 reads SNEGSKA (reference sequence). This CDR3 is CSARDGDNIPYEQYF. The CDR3 DNA sequence: TGCAGTGCTAGAGATGGGGACAACATCCCCTACGAGCAGTACTTC.

This clonotype was recorded a few times. The chain has TRBV7-9 and TRBJ2-7; D tentatively reads TRBD1 or TRBD2 (5 bases each). Trimming pared 4 bases from V and 4 bases from J, leaving 14 bases between. This CDR3 comprises 14 residues. Germline-derived CDR1 and CDR2 are SEHNR and FQNEAQ (reference sequence). CDR3: CASSWGRETYEQYF. The CDR3 nucleotides read TGTGCCAGCAGCTGGGGCAGGGAGACGTACGAGCAGTACTTC.

The gene calls are TRBV7-9 and TRBJ2-1; 12 bases are a match to TRBD2. The CDR3 length is 17 residues. CDR1 and CDR2 from the germline V gene are SEHNR and FQNEAQ (reference sequence). V dropped 5 bases and J dropped 9; count of bases not matched to a gene: 14. CDR3 residues: CASSPSLAGGPGGEQFF. The CDR3 DNA reads as TGTGCCAGCAGCCCCAGTCTAGCGGGAGGGCCTGGCGGTGAGCAGTTCTTC.

This chain joins TRBV28 and TRBJ2-3, with 8 bases identical to TRBD2. V shed 6 bases, J shed 4 bases, and the junction held 12 bases outside the gene matches. CDR3 length equals 16 residues. Germline V gives CDR1 MDHEN, CDR2 SYDVKM. The CDR3 nucleotides read TGTGCCAGCAGCCCTTTGAACGGGAGGGCCGCAGATACGCAGTATTTT. It translates to CASSPLNGRAADTQYF.

This clonotype has only a few counts. The J gene is TRBJ1-2, the V gene TRBV6-6; D unclear. Germline V gene sequence: CDR1 MNHNY, CDR2 SVGAGI (reference sequence). The ends were cut back, 0 bases at V and 5 bases at J, with 10 bases in the middle. This CDR3 has 14 residues. The DNA of the CDR3 is TGTGCCAGCAGTTACTCTGATGACACGTATGGCTACACCTTC. Encoded protein: CASSYSDDTYGYTF.

This clonotype has ten or more counts. The chain couples TRBV6-2 or TRBV6-3 to TRBJ2-1; D possibly matches TRBD1 or TRBD2 (5 bases each). The CDR3 runs 15 residues. From germline, CDR1 is MNHEY and CDR2 SVGEGT. V lost 5 bases and J 5 bases, leaving 16 bases between the germline ends. The CDR3 sequence: CASSGGNFGDNEQFF. The CDR3 nucleotides are TGTGCCAGCAGTGGGGGAAACTTCGGGGACAATGAGCAGTTCTTC.

The genes are TRBV28 and TRBJ2-2; 8 bases fit TRBD1. Germline V gene sequence: CDR1 MDHEN, CDR2 SYDVKM. V lost 7 bases and J lost 5; bases outside the gene matches: 9. The CDR3 length is 15 residues. CDR3 protein: CASTEDRAGTGELFF. CDR3 nucleotide sequence: TGTGCCAGCACCGAGGACAGGGCGGGAACCGGGGAGCTGTTTTTT.

V gene TRBV20-1 combines with J gene TRBJ2-1, with 7 bases matching TRBD2. V lost 5 bases and J lost 8; bases outside the gene matches: 9. Germline V CDR1 and CDR2: DFQATT, SNEGSKA (reference sequence). The CDR3 contains 13 residues. This CDR3 is CSAPWTRLDEQFF. DNA for the CDR3: TGCAGTGCTCCTTGGACTAGGCTGGATGAGCAGTTCTTC.

This clonotype was picked up many times. The rearrangement uses TRBV7-2 and TRBJ2-7; D call uncertain. Germline loops: CDR1 SGHTA, CDR2 FQGNSA. The V end lost 4 bases, the J end lost 1 base, and 14 bases lay between the germline ends. The CDR3 is 15 amino acids. The CDR3 loop is CASSSRHIASYEQYF. The CDR3 DNA is TGTGCCAGCAGCTCCCGACATATCGCATCCTACGAGCAGTACTTC.

V gene TRBV5-1 combines with J gene TRBJ1-2, with TRBD1 matching over 10 bases. The CDR3 contains 15 residues. From germline, CDR1 is SGHRS and CDR2 YFSETQ. V was pared by 6 bases and J by 8 bases, with 13 bases of the junction left unmatched. The DNA for the CDR3 is TGCGCCAGCAAACTTACCACGGGACAGGGGCGCGGCTACACCTTC. This gives the protein CASKLTTGQGRGYTF.

DNA of the CDR3: TGCGCCAGCAGCCAAGATAGGGGGTCCGATGAAAAACTGTTTTTT. Translated: CASSQDRGSDEKLFF. This chain links TRBV4-1 with TRBJ1-4; TRBD1 might be the D (6 bases). Trimming removed 0 bases from V and 6 bases from J, with 11 bases in between. CDR1 and CDR2 from the germline V gene are MGHRA and YSYEKL. This CDR3 has 15 residues.

This clonotype showed up many times. The chain employs TRBV3-1 and TRBJ2-5; possibly TRBD1 or TRBD2 for D (5 bases each). The CDR3 sequence is 15 residues long. In germline, CDR1 is LGHDT, CDR2 YNNKEL (reference sequence). The germline V and J ends were trimmed by 0 bases and 4 bases, with 12 bases remaining between them. The CDR3 is CASSQEDLRGETQYF. The CDR3 DNA reads as TGTGCCAGCAGCCAAGAGGACCTGAGGGGAGAGACCCAGTACTTC.

This clonotype was counted many times. The chain links TRBV27 to TRBJ1-1; a possible D gene is TRBD1 (6 bases). V shed 3 bases and J shed 6 bases, with 17 bases lying between them. CDR1 is MNHEY, CDR2 SMNVEV, per germline (reference sequence). This CDR3 contains 15 residues. CDR3: CASSLGTGMSAEAFF. DNA for the CDR3: TGTGCCAGCAGTTTGGGTACAGGGATGAGCGCTGAAGCTTTCTTT.

The chain combines TRBV4-1 with TRBJ1-5, with D unclear. V was shortened by 0 bases and J by 5 bases, with 5 bases between the two germline ends. The CDR3 has 13 residues. CDR1 is MGHRA, CDR2 YSYEKL, per germline. The CDR3 spells CASSQEQDQPQHF. In nucleotides, the CDR3 is TGCGCCAGCAGCCAAGAGCAAGATCAGCCCCAGCATTTT.

The rearrangement joins TRBV19 to TRBJ1-1, with D tentatively TRBD1 (6 bases). The CDR3 spans 14 residues. V was clipped by 5 bases and J by 9 bases, with 19 bases between them. Germline CDR1 LNHDA, CDR2 SQIVND (reference sequence). The CDR3 nucleotides are TGTGCCAGTAGTCGAGTCTCAGGGGAGGAACAAGCTTTCTTT. Translating it yields CASSRVSGEEQAFF.

Turning to this clonotype: One end of the junction does not line up with germline, which may come from a read error. The V gene is TRBV5-1, the J gene TRBJ2-5, with 11 bases identical to TRBD2. The CDR3 covers 15 residues. Germline V CDR1 and CDR2: SGHRS, YFSETQ. In DNA, the CDR3 is TGTGCCAGCAGCTCCAGGGGACTAGCGGTGGAGACCCAGTACTTC. Translating gives CASSSRGLAVETQYF.

A remark on this clonotype: This may come from a read error, since a much larger clone is one base off. The V call is TRBV20-1, the J call TRBJ2-7, with a tentative D call TRBD1 (7 bases). The germline gives CDR1 DFQATT, CDR2 SNEGSKA (reference sequence). The CDR3 runs to 12 residues. V was cut by 5 bases and J by 3 bases, with 11 bases left in between. The CDR3 loop is CSAGGDSYEQYF. In nucleotides, the CDR3 is TGCAGTGCTGGAGGGGACAGCTACGAGCAGTACTTC.

With respect to this clonotype: One base away lies a much larger clone, so this may be a sequencing read error. The chain carries TRBV7-9 and TRBJ2-1; 12 nucleotides agree with TRBD1. Germline loops: CDR1 SEHNR, CDR2 FQNEAQ (reference sequence). V trimming: 7 bases; J trimming: 9 bases; junction bases outside the gene matches: 7. The CDR3 length is 14 residues. CDR3 nucleotide sequence: TGTGCCAGCACCCTGGGACAGGGGGCGAGTGAGCAGTTCTTC. The encoded protein is CASTLGQGASEQFF.

This clonotype was seen a few times. The DNA for the CDR3 is TGTGCCAGCAGTTGGGACAGGGGATTTAGTCAGCCCCAGCATTTT. Its translation: CASSWDRGFSQPQHF. This sequence joins TRBV28 and TRBJ1-5, with 10 bases lining up with TRBD1. This CDR3 comprises 15 residues. V lost 4 bases, J lost 6 bases, and 6 bases stayed unmatched. Germline CDR1 and CDR2: MDHEN and SYDVKM.

V gene TRBV13 combines with J gene TRBJ2-1; D is unresolved. V lost 5 bases and J 0 bases, leaving 11 bases between the germline ends. Germline V gives CDR1 PRHDT, CDR2 FYEKMQ (reference sequence). The length of the CDR3 is 15 residues. CDR3 amino acids: CASSESPLSYNEQFF. For the CDR3, the DNA is TGTGCCAGCAGCGAATCACCCCTCTCCTACAATGAGCAGTTCTTC.

The V gene is TRBV20-1, the J gene TRBJ2-5, with 14 positions matching TRBD2. This CDR3 is 19 amino acids long. The J segment lost 5 bases and the V segment lost 1 base, leaving 15 bases of the junction unmatched. Germline loops: CDR1 DFQATT, CDR2 SNEGSKA (reference sequence). In DNA, the CDR3 is TGCAGTGCTAGAGTCAGACTAGCGGGAGGGCCGAGAGGCCGGGAGACCCAGTACTTC. This codes for CSARVRLAGGPRGRETQYF.

Ten or more counts support this clonotype. V and J are TRBV11-2 and TRBJ2-5, with 7 bases lining up with TRBD1. The V segment lost 1 base and the J segment 5 bases; nucleotides outside the gene matches: 7. The CDR3 covers 15 residues. CDR1 and CDR2 from the germline V gene are SGHAT and FQNNGV. CDR3: CASSLVSTGVETQYF. The CDR3 coding sequence is TGTGCCAGCAGCTTAGTGAGCACAGGGGTTGAGACCCAGTACTTC.

This clonotype was recorded at least ten times. This sequence joins TRBV28 and TRBJ2-7, with D unresolved. The germline gives CDR1 MDHEN, CDR2 SYDVKM. Trimming took off 2 bases at V and 2 bases at J, with 7 bases between the two ends. This CDR3 has 13 amino acids. CDR3 nucleotides: TGTGCCAGCAGTTTAGTCGCAGCCTACGAGCAGTACTTC. Translating it yields CASSLVAAYEQYF.

This chain links TRBV12-3 or TRBV12-4 with TRBJ2-1; 9 bases agree with TRBD2. The V and J ends lost 1 base and 8 bases, in that order; junction bases with no gene match: 6. The CDR3 is 15 amino acids. CDR3 in amino acids: CASSLVISGSYEQFF. The CDR3 DNA reads as TGTGCCAGCAGTTTAGTGATTAGCGGGAGCTATGAGCAGTTCTTC.

DNA of the CDR3: TGCGCCAGCAGCTTAAAACTAGCGGGAGATCAAGATACGCAGTATTTT. It is translated as CASSLKLAGDQDTQYF. The V call is TRBV5-1, the J call TRBJ2-3; 11 bases agree with TRBD2. The CDR3 spans 16 residues. The J segment lost 5 bases and the V segment lost 2 bases, leaving 7 bases of the junction unmatched. Germline loops: CDR1 SGHRS, CDR2 YFSETQ.

The chain uses TRBV29-1 and TRBJ1-2, with D perhaps TRBD1 (5 bases). Trimming shortened V by 6 bases and J by 8 bases, and 16 bases separated the two germline ends. The germline V gene has CDR1 SQVTM and CDR2 ANQGSEA. The CDR3 runs 12 residues. The chain's CDR3 is CSVQGAEGGYTF. Written as DNA, the CDR3 is TGCAGCGTCCAAGGGGCAGAAGGAGGCTACACCTTC.